Below are 19 T cell receptor beta chains sequenced from a single sample in a study of blood T cell repertoires in COVID-19. The repertoire was sequenced with immunoSEQ multiplex PCR; TCRdb's copy has only in-frame clones and lacks some. The data show roughly 60,000 clones, approximately 86% seen once. The sample was peripheral blood. The source of these receptors is a human donor with active COVID-19. The donor label of this sample is uncertain.

The chain couples TRBV14 to TRBJ2-7, with 7 positions matching TRBD1. Germline V gene data show CDR1 as SGHDN and CDR2 as FVKESK. This CDR3 has 15 amino acids. V trimming: 1 base; J trimming: 6 bases; junction bases outside the gene matches: 9. This CDR3 reads CASSQVQGSLGEQYF. DNA of the CDR3: TGTGCCAGCAGCCAAGTACAGGGGTCACTTGGCGAGCAGTACTTC.

The chain uses TRBV7-2 and TRBJ2-3, with 9 bases aligning to TRBD2. J gave up 1 base and V 1 base, and 3 bases lay outside the gene matches. This CDR3 comprises 16 residues. In germline, CDR1 is SGHTA, CDR2 FQGNSA. The CDR3 sequence: CASSLGVAGGTDTQYF. The CDR3 coding sequence is TGTGCCAGCAGCTTAGGGGTAGCGGGAGGCACAGATACGCAGTATTTT.

The rearrangement links TRBV19 to TRBJ2-6; unclear D gene. Germline CDR1 LNHDA, CDR2 SQIVND (reference sequence). The V and J ends lost 4 bases and 0 bases respectively, with 7 bases between them. The CDR3 covers 15 residues. The DNA of the CDR3 is TGTGCCAGTAGTAACAGACACTCTGGGGCCAACGTCCTGACTTTC. As protein: CASSNRHSGANVLTF.

This clone appeared once. Different DNA sequences within this sample yield the same CDR3. This sequence joins TRBV2 and TRBJ1-2, with D maybe TRBD1 (6 bases). Germline lookup yields CDR1 SNHLY and CDR2 FYNNEI. The CDR3 length is 13 residues. V was clipped by 6 bases and J by 5 bases, with 13 bases between them. The CDR3 nucleotides are TGTGCCAGCAGGACAGGAGGCCGGTATGGCTACACCTTC. Translated: CASRTGGRYGYTF.

V usage is TRBV6-5 and J usage is TRBJ2-5, with 12 bases identical to TRBD2. J lost 2 bases, V lost 6 bases, and 4 bases had no gene match. Per germline, CDR1 MNHEY and CDR2 SVGAGI. This CDR3 is built from 15 residues. Here the CDR3 reads CASSILAGGQETQYF. The CDR3 DNA reads as TGTGCCAGCAGCATCCTAGCGGGGGGGCAAGAGACCCAGTACTTC.

The chain is built from TRBV7-2 and TRBJ2-1; D not resolved. The V end was cut by 1 base, the J end by 0 bases, with 10 bases between. The CDR3 runs to 16 residues. Germline assignment: CDR1 SGHTA and CDR2 FQGNSA. The CDR3 sequence: CASSLGGPSSYNEQFF. CDR3 sequence (DNA): TGTGCCAGCAGCTTAGGTGGTCCGAGCTCCTACAATGAGCAGTTCTTC.

This chain joins TRBV4-2 and TRBJ1-5; maybe TRBD1 (6 bases). Trimming removed 4 bases at V and 2 bases at J, with 12 bases between. Germline CDR1 and CDR2: LGHNA and YNFKEQ. The CDR3 consists of 15 residues. CDR3 protein: CASSPARQGNQPQHF. The CDR3 DNA reads as TGTGCCAGCAGCCCCGCCCGACAGGGCAATCAGCCCCAGCATTTT.

The table lists this clone with a count of one. This chain links TRBV5-1 with TRBJ2-1, with D maybe TRBD2 (7 bases). CDR3 size: 16 residues. The germline V gene has CDR1 SGHRS and CDR2 YFSETQ. Trimming shortened V by 0 bases and J by 4 bases, and 14 bases separated the two germline ends. CDR3 sequence: CASSLEGGRTYNEQFF. The DNA for the CDR3 is TGCGCCAGCAGCTTGGAGGGGGGGAGAACATACAATGAGCAGTTCTTC.

V and J are TRBV9 and TRBJ2-5; 11 nucleotides match TRBD2. From germline, CDR1 is SGDLS and CDR2 YYNGEE. The CDR3 is 16 residues long. V lost 0 bases to trimming and J lost 4 bases; unmatched junction nucleotides: 5. The CDR3 reads CASSVGLAGYLETQYF. CDR3 DNA: TGTGCCAGCAGCGTAGGACTAGCGGGGTACTTAGAGACCCAGTACTTC.

The chain employs TRBV7-9 and TRBJ1-4; 9 positions agree with TRBD1. The germline CDR1 and CDR2 sequences are SEHNR and FQNEAQ (reference sequence). CDR3 length: 18 amino acids. V was clipped by 0 bases and J by 0 bases; unmatched bases: 5. CDR3 region: CASSLAAGQGATNEKLFF. The CDR3 DNA follows: TGTGCCAGCAGCTTAGCGGCGGGACAGGGAGCAACTAATGAAAAACTGTTTTTT.

The genes are TRBV5-8 and TRBJ2-7; 9 bases map to TRBD2. The V gene's germline CDR1 is SGHTS and CDR2 YDEGEE. V was pared by 3 bases and J by 4 bases, with 14 bases of the junction left unmatched. This CDR3 is 17 amino acids long. The DNA for the CDR3 is TGTGCCAGCAGCTGGAGGGTTTTAAGCGGGAGGCCTTACGAGCAGTACTTC. It encodes CASSWRVLSGRPYEQYF.

The chain has TRBV28 and TRBJ1-2, with 10 bases matching TRBD1. V shed 5 bases, J shed 4 bases, and the junction held 4 bases outside the gene matches. CDR1 is MDHEN and CDR2 is SYDVKM in the germline V gene. The CDR3 length is 14 residues. CDR3 nucleotide sequence: TGTGCCAGCAGTCCCGGACAGGGGGGCTATGGCTACACCTTC. Its protein product is CASSPGQGGYGYTF.

The gene calls are TRBV19 and TRBJ1-5, with 8 nucleotides matching TRBD1. Germline-derived CDR1 and CDR2 are LNHDA and SQIVND (reference sequence). This CDR3 spans 14 amino acids. V lost 6 bases and J lost 5; bases outside the gene matches: 6. The chain's CDR3 is CASSPGGADQPQHF. For the CDR3, the DNA is TGTGCCAGTAGCCCAGGGGGCGCGGATCAGCCCCAGCATTTT.

This sequence joins TRBV27 and TRBJ1-2; tentative D call: TRBD1 (5 bases). V was shortened by 5 bases and J by 5 bases, with 15 bases between the two germline ends. There are 14 residues in the CDR3. Germline V gives CDR1 MNHEY, CDR2 SMNVEV (reference sequence). The CDR3, as DNA: TGTGCCAGCAGTCCCGACAGCCCGTTTTATGGCTACACCTTC. Its translation: CASSPDSPFYGYTF.

J is TRBJ1-1 and V is TRBV18, with D possibly being TRBD1 (5 bases). Germline lookup yields CDR1 KGHSH and CDR2 LQKENI. The CDR3 is made up of 13 amino acids. The V end lost 2 bases, the J end lost 5 bases, and 9 bases lay between the germline ends. CDR3 bases: TGTGCCAGCTCACCATTCGGGGGAACTGAAGCTTTCTTT. It specifies CASSPFGGTEAFF. Full variable domain (outside the CDR3, taken from reference TRBV18 and TRBJ1-1): NAGVMQNPRHLVRRRGQEARLRCSPMKGHSHVYWYRQLPEEGLKFMVYLQKENIIDESGMPKERFSAEFPKEGPSILRIQQVVRGDSAAYFCASSPFGGTEAFFGQGTRLTVV.

The chain recombines TRBV27 with TRBJ2-7, with 9 positions matching TRBD1. This CDR3 contains 14 residues. J lost 1 base, V lost 6 bases, and 4 bases had no gene match. The germline V gene has CDR1 MNHEY and CDR2 SMNVEV (reference sequence). Here the CDR3 reads CASRDRGLSYEQYF. The DNA of the CDR3 is TGTGCCAGCAGGGACAGGGGTTTATCCTACGAGCAGTACTTC.

The chain recombines TRBV9 with TRBJ1-2, with 9 bases fitting TRBD1. Germline lookup yields CDR1 SGDLS and CDR2 YYNGEE. The junction had 12 bases not matched to a gene; V was cut back by 4 bases and J by 8 bases. This CDR3 has 15 residues. The CDR3 spells CASSPSGDRVIGYTF. The CDR3 DNA sequence: TGTGCCAGCAGCCCAAGCGGGGACAGGGTGATAGGCTACACCTTC.

CDR3 residues: CASTDGPGSIHF. CDR3 in DNA: TGTGCCAGCACCGATGGGCCGGGAAGTATCCACTTT. J is TRBJ1-6 and V is TRBV28; no reliable D call. V was shortened by 7 bases and J by 17 bases, with 18 bases between the two germline ends. Germline CDR1 and CDR2: MDHEN and SYDVKM. The CDR3 is 12 residues long. Based on the CDR3 plus reference TRBV28 and TRBJ1-6, the full variable domain is DVKVTQSSRYLVKRTGEKVFLECVQDMDHENMFWYRQDPGLGLRLIYFSYDVKMKEKGDIPEGYSVSREKKERFSLILESASTNQTSMYLCASTDGPGSIHFGNGTRLTVT.

This chain joins TRBV14 and TRBJ1-6; possible D gene TRBD1, 6 bases. V was pared by 5 bases and J by 2 bases, with 13 bases between. This CDR3 comprises 16 residues. Per the germline V gene, CDR1 is SGHDN and CDR2 is FVKESK. CDR3 in DNA: TGTGCCAGCAGCTCCCGGGGGGCCACCTATAATTCACCCCTCCACTTT. Encoded protein: CASSSRGATYNSPLHF.